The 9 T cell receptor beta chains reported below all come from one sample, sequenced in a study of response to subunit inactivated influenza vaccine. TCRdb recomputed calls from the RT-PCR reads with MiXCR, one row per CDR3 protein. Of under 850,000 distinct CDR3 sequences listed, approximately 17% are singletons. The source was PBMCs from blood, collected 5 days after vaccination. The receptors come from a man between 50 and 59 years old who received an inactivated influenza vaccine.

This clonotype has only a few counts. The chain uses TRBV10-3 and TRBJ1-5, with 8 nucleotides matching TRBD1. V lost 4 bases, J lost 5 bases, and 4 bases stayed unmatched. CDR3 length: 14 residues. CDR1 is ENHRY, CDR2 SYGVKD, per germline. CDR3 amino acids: CAISADRVDQPQHF. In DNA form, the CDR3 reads TGTGCCATCAGTGCGGACAGGGTGGATCAGCCCCAGCATTTT.

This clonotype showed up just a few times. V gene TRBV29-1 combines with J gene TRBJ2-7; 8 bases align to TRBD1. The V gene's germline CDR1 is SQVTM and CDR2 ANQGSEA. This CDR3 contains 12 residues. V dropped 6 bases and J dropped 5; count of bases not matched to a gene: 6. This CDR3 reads CSVTQGGHEQYF. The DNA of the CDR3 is TGCAGCGTGACACAGGGGGGACACGAGCAGTACTTC.

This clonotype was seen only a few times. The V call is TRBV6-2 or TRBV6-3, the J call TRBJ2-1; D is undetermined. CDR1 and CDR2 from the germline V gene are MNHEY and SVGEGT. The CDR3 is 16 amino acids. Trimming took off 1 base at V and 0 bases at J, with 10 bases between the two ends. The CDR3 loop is CASSYFVLSSYNEQFF. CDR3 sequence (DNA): TGTGCCAGCAGTTACTTTGTCCTAAGCTCCTACAATGAGCAGTTCTTC.

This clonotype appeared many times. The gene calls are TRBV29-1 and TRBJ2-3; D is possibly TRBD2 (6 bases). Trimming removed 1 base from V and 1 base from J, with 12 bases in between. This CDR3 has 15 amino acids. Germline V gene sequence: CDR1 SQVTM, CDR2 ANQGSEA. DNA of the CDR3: TGCAGCGTTGAAGGGGAGGCTAGCGGCACAGATACGCAGTATTTT. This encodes CSVEGEASGTDTQYF.

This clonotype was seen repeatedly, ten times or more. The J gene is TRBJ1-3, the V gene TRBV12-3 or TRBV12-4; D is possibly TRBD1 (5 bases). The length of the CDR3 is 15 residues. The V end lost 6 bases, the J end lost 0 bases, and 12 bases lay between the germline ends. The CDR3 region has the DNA TGTGCCAGCAGATCGGGACCTCCCTCTGGAAACACCATATATTTT. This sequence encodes CASRSGPPSGNTIYF.

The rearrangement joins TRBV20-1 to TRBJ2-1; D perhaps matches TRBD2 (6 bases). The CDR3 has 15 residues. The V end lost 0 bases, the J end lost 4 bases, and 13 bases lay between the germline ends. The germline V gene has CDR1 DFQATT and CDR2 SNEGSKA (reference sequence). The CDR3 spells CSARDGGSMYNEQFF. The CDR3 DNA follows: TGCAGTGCTAGAGATGGAGGGTCGATGTACAATGAGCAGTTCTTC.

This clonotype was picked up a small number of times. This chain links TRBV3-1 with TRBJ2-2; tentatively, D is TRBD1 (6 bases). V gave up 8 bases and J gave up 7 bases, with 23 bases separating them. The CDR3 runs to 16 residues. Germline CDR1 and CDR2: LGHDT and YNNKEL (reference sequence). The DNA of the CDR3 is TGTGCCAGCGGACAACAGGGCCTTGCGTTAAGCGGGGAGCTGTTTTTT. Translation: CASGQQGLALSGELFF.

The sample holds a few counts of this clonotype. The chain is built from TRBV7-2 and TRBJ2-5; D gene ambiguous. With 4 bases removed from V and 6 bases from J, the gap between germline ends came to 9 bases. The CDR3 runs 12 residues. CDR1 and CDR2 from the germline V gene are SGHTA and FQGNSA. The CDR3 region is CASSSQWKTQYF. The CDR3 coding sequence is TGTGCCAGCAGCTCCCAATGGAAGACCCAGTACTTC.

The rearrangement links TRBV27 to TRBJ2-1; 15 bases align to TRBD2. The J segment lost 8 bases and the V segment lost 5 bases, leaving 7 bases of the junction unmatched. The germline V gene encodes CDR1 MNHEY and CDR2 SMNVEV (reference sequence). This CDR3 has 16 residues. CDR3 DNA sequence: TGTGCCAGCAGTCCCGGACTAGCGGGAGGGAGAGATGAGCAGTTCTTC. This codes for CASSPGLAGGRDEQFF.